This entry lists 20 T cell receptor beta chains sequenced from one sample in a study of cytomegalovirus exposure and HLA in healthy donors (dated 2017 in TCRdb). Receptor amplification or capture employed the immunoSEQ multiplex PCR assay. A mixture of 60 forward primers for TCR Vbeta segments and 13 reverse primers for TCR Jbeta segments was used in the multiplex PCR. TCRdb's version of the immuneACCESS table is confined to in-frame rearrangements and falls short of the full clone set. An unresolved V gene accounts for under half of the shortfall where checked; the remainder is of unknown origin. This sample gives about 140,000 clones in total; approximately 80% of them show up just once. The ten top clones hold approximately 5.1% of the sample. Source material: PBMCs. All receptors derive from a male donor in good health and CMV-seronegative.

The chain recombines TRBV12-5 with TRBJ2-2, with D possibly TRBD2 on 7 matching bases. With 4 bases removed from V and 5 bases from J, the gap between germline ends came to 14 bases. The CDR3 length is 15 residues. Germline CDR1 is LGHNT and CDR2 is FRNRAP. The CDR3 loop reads CASGSGGPGTGELFF. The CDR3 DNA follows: TGTGCTAGTGGTTCCGGGGGGCCGGGAACCGGGGAGCTGTTTTTT. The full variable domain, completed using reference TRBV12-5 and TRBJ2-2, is DARVTQTPRHKVTEMGQEVTMRCQPILGHNTVFWYRQTMMQGLELLAYFRNRAPLDDSGMPKDRFSAEMPDATLATLKIQPSEPRDSAVYFCASGSGGPGTGELFFGEGSRLTVL.

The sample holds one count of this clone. The CDR3 reads CASREEGIRYEQYF. CDR3 DNA sequence: TGTGCCAGCAGGGAGGAGGGGATTAGGTACGAGCAGTACTTC. The chain is built from TRBV6-1 and TRBJ2-7; D perhaps matches TRBD2 (6 bases). In germline, CDR1 is MNHNS, CDR2 SASEGT. CDR3 length: 14 amino acids. Trimming cost V 6 bases and J 4 bases, with 16 bases left between them.

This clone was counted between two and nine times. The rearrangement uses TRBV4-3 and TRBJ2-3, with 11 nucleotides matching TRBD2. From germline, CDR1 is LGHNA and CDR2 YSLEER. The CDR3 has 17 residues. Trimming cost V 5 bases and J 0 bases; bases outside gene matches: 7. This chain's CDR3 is CASSGLAGGSSTDTQYF. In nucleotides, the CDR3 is TGCGCCAGCAGCGGGCTAGCGGGGGGTTCTAGCACAGATACGCAGTATTTT.

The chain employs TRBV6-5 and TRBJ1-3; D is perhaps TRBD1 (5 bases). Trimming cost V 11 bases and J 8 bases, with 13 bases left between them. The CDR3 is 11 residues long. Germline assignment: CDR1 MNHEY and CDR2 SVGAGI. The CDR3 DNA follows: TGTGCCTCTCAAGGGGTAGACACCATATATTTT. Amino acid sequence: CASQGVDTIYF.

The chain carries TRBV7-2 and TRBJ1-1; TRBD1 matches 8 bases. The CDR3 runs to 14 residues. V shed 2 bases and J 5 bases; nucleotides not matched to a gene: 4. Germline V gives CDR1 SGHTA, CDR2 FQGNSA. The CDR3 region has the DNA TGTGCCAGCAGCTTACGGACAGGGATAACTGAAGCTTTCTTT. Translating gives CASSLRTGITEAFF.

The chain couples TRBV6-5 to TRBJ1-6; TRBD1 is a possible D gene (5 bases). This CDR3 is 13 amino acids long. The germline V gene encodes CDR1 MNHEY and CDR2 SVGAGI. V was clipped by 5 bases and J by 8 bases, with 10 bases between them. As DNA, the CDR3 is TGTGCCAGCAGTCCCCGGGGGGATTCACCCCTCCACTTT. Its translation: CASSPRGDSPLHF.

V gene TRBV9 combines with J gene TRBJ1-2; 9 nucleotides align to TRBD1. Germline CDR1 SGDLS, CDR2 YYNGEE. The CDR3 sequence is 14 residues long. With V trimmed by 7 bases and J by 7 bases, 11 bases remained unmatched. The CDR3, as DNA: TGTGCCAGCGATTGGGACAGGGAGTTCAGTGGCTACACCTTC. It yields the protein CASDWDREFSGYTF. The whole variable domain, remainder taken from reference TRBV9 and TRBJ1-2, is DSGVTQTPKHLITATGQRVTLRCSPRSGDLSVYWYQQSLDQGLQFLIQYYNGEERAKGNILERFSAQQFPDLHSELNLSSLELGDSALYFCASDWDREFSGYTFGSGTRLTVV.

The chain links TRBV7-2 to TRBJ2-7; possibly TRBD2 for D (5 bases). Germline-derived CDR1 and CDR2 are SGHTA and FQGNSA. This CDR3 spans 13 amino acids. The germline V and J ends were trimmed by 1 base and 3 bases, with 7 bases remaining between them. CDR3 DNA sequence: TGTGCCAGCAGCTTAGGTCGGGGCTACGAGCAGTACTTC. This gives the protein CASSLGRGYEQYF.

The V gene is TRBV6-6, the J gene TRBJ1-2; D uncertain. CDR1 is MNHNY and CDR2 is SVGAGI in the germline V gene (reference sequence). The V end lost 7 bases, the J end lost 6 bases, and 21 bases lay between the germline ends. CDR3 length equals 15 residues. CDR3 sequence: CASTKKALTGDGYTF. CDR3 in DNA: TGTGCCAGCACCAAAAAGGCTCTTACCGGGGATGGCTACACCTTC.

This CDR3 reads CASSPLGLAPTGELFF. The CDR3 bases are TGTGCCAGCTCACCACTAGGACTAGCTCCCACCGGGGAGCTGTTTTTT. V gene TRBV18 combines with J gene TRBJ2-2, with TRBD2 matching 8 bases. CDR3 length: 16 amino acids. Germline trimming cut 1 base from V and 4 bases from J; bases unmatched to any gene: 5. The germline V gene encodes CDR1 KGHSH and CDR2 LQKENI.

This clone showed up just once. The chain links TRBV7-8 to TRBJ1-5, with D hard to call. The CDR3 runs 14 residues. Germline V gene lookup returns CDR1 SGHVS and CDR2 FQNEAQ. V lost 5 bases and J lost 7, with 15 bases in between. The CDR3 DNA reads TGTGCCAGCAGCGAACGGCGGATTGGGCAGCCCCAGCATTTT. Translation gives CASSERRIGQPQHF. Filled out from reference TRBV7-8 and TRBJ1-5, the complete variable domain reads GAGVSQSPRYKVAKRGQDVALRCDPISGHVSLFWYQQALGQGPEFLTYFQNEAQLDKSGLPSDRFFAERPEGSVSTLKIQRTQQEDSAVYLCASSERRIGQPQHFGDGTRLSIL.

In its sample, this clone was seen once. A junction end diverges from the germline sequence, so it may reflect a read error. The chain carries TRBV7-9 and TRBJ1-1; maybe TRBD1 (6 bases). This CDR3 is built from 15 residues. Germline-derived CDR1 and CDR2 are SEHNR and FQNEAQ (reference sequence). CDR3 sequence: CSSSLEQGYDTEAFF. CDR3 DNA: TGTTCCAGCAGCTTAGAACAGGGTTACGACACTGAAGCTTTCTTT.

The CDR3 region is CASSGGLDTIYF. The CDR3 DNA sequence: TGTGCCAGCAGCGGGGGACTCGACACCATATATTTT. The chain combines TRBV9 with TRBJ1-3, with D possibly being TRBD1 (5 bases). Germline-derived CDR1 and CDR2 are SGDLS and YYNGEE. The CDR3 contains 12 residues. V was cut by 3 bases and J by 8 bases, with 9 bases left in between.

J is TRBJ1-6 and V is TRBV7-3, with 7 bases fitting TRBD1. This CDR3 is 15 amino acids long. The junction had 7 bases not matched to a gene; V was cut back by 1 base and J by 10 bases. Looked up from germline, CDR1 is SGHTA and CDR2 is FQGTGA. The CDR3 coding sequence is TGTGCCAGCAGCTTAAGCGGTGCAGGGGGGTCACCCCTCCACTTT. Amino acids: CASSLSGAGGSPLHF.

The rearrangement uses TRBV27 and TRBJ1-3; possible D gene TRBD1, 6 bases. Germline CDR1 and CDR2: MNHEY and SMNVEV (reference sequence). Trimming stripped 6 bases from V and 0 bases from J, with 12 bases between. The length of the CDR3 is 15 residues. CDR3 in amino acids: CASRNQGSSGNTIYF. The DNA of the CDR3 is TGTGCCAGCAGGAACCAGGGGAGCTCTGGAAACACCATATATTTT.

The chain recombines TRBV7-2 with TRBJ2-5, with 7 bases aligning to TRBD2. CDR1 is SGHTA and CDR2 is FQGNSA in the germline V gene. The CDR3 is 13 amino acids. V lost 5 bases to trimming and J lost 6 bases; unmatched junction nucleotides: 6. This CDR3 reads CASSRGVLQTQYF. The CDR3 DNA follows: TGTGCCAGCAGCCGGGGGGTTTTGCAGACCCAGTACTTC.

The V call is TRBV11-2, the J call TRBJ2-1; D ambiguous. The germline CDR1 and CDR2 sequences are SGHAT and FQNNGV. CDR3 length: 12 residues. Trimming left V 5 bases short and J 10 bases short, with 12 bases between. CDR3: CASSPAVAEQFF. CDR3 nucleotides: TGTGCCAGCAGCCCCGCCGTGGCCGAGCAGTTCTTC.

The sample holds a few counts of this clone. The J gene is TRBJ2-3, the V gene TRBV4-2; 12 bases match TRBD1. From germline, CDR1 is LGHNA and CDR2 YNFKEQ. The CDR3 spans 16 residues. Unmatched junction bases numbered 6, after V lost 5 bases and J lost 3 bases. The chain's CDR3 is CASSTGQGAGTDTQYF. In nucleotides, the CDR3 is TGTGCCAGCAGCACGGGACAGGGGGCCGGTACAGATACGCAGTATTTT.

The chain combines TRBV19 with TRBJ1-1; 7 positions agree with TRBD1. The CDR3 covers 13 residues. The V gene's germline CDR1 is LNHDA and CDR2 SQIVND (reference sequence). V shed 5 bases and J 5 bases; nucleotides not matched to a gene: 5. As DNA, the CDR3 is TGTGCCAGTAGTGCCGACAGGGATACTGAAGCTTTCTTT. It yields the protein CASSADRDTEAFF.

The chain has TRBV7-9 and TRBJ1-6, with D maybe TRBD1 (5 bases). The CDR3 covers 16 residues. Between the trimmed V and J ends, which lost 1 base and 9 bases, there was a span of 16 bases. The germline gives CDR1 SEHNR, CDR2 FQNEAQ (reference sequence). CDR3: CASSLGVAGIGSPLHF. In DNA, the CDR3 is TGTGCCAGCAGCTTAGGTGTGGCAGGGATTGGTTCACCCCTCCACTTT.